The clone carrying this T cell receptor beta chain was detected once. Its antigen is still unknown. Prior to sequencing, the ViraFEST assay stimulated PBMC with viral peptide pools, which expanded the antigen-specific CD4+ T cells. It was after more than nine days of culture that CD4+ T cells were isolated. Nobody among the vaccine recipients had prior SARS-CoV-2 infection (nucleocapsid antibodies were negative). The authors exchanged half the medium for IL-2 medium on days 3 and 7. The data were produced by immunoSEQ multiplex PCR, yet TCRdb's version contains in-frame clones alone and is incomplete. The data contain over 20,000 clones, 74% of them singletons. This CDR3 region has 19 residues. Per germline, CDR1 MDHEN and CDR2 SYDVKM. Trimming left V 4 bases short and J 3 bases short, with 28 bases between. This sample is drawn from a study of vaccination effects on CD4 cells after COVID-19. General study results and limits: Few convalescent patients were studied, and early post-infection samples were lacking.

The sample was CD4+ T cells from PBMCs cultured with SARS-CoV-2 spike peptides, taken before COVID-19 vaccination. The V and J genes are TRBV28 and TRBJ2-7, with D perhaps matching TRBD1 or TRBD2 (12 bases each). The receptor was isolated from a human donor who received a COVID-19 vaccine. The CDR3 sequence: CASSWGQGAWTSGDYEQYF. The CDR3 bases are TGTGCCAGCAGTTGGGGACAGGGGGCCTGGACTAGCGGGGACTACGAGCAGTACTTC.